The present entry profiles one T cell receptor (beta chain) with its context. No antigen is known for it. It has no much larger one-base neighbor in the sample; base qualities were not kept. The cohort consisted of 670 or so healthy bone marrow donors. All cohort members were sampled while nominally healthy, although unrecorded immune exposures were likely present. The donor tested CMV seropositive, placing the donor among the approximately 290 seropositive members of the cohort. A peripheral blood sample was collected from each donor, and TCR beta sequencing was performed on peripheral blood mononuclear cells. Genomic DNA extraction from the blood cell samples was performed with the Qiagen DNeasy Blood Extraction Kit. This record belongs to a study of cytomegalovirus exposure and HLA in healthy donors (dated by TCRdb to 2015 to 2018). Background for the entire study: An earlier analysis of 587 of the donors reported about 280 Gb of sequence data and 117 million unique TCR beta sequences obtained from approximately 180 million T cells. Approximately 300 gigabases of sequencing data and approximately 92 million unique TCR sequences made up an early release that covered approximately 700 HLA-typed donors. Among the roughly 400 genotyped donors, around 81% belonged to the genetic ancestry cluster associated with self-reported Caucasian donors. The study aimed to test whether signatures of past pathogen exposure could be identified by cataloging public T cell receptors. The study used immunosequencing to profile the T cell repertoires of under 700 subjects and linked those repertoires to cytomegalovirus serostatus. In addition to the first cohort of approximately 650 subjects, a separate validation cohort of 120 different subjects was used. The study combined high-throughput TCR immunosequencing, statistical association of individual TCRs with disease status, and machine learning to predict cytomegalovirus infection status. A later analysis re-analyzed previously published TCR beta repertoires from roughly 600 donors and added high-resolution HLA genotyping to study TCR occurrence patterns. In the later analysis, no new phenotypic data were used to find candidate immune exposures; instead, reliance was placed on TCR beta sequences and their occurrence across donors. To decide whether each TCR beta V gene segment behaved as functional or pseudogenic, an earlier analysis of 587 of the donors relied on high-throughput TCR beta sequencing. Donor age, sex, ethnicity and CMV serostatus were collected together with the repertoire data. A later genetic analysis used genome-wide SNP genotypes for about three fifths of the roughly 700 donors, treating that subset as a discovery cohort. All discovery cohort repertoires had been generated using a single sequencing platform. HLA typing included class I and class II loci at four-digit resolution. The number of donors typed differed by locus, with roughly 629-640 for A, B, C, DRB1 and DQB1, approximately 500 for DQA1, some 570 for DPA1, and under 490 for DPB1. Several DR-DQ haplotypes were handled as single units for association and clustering because linkage in the cohort was strong. Among about 400 genotyped donors of the cohort, an average of approximately 200,000 unique TCR beta nucleotide sequences was sequenced per donor, of which about 19% were non-productive. Broad study findings and their caveats: A later analysis associated roughly 17,000 TCR beta sequences with specific HLA alleles at a false discovery rate of 0.05. A total of about 150 TCR beta chains were listed by the study as associated with cytomegalovirus. The classifier was reported to diagnose cytomegalovirus status with high specificity and sensitivity in both the original and validation cohorts. In a later analysis, HLA-associated TCR beta chains were found to be more clonally expanded and to have lower generation probabilities than equally common non-associated chains. Because HLA typing was unavailable for some donors at each locus, only the typed subset was used in association tests. Broadly in line with IMGT annotations, most TCR beta V segments showed up in productive rearrangements about 87% or about 30% of the time in an earlier analysis of around 550 of the donors. Around 16 rarely observed V segments, including chromosome 9 orphons, were excluded from the earlier analysis of some 590 of the donors because counts were too low. Assigning TCR associations to individual alleles was difficult when HLA alleles, especially DR and DQ, strongly co-occurred. According to a later analysis, most CMV-associated TCR beta chains appeared to be HLA-restricted, and the HLA associations seemed to be driven largely by CMV exposure. Only TCR beta chains were sequenced in this cohort, and the absence of alpha or paired-chain data limited detectable features. In a later analysis, the rate of TCR association differed among HLA loci, with DRB1 alleles having the most associated TCRs and HLA-C alleles having the fewest. The sequencing pipeline was judged likely to have produced a cluster of highly shared sequence variants as a technical artifact. According to a later analysis, parvovirus B19, influenza, CMV and Epstein-Barr virus appeared linked to several top co-occurrence clusters. Three of the identified cytomegalovirus-associated TCR beta chains were confirmed in vitro to be specific for cytomegalovirus antigens. A further reported finding was that TCR beta sequences accurately predicted the HLA-A and HLA-B alleles for most subjects in the first cohort. Compared with the 666-donor mean, donors in an Asian-associated ancestry cluster had fewer N-insertions in productive TCRs, according to a later genetic analysis. Presence/absence analyses assumed roughly uniform sequencing depth across donors, an assumption that may not hold. The authors suggested that the approach could potentially be extended to other disease states and immunological phenotypes. Across donors, most TCR sequences were observed very rarely, whereas some public TCRs were present in many individuals. The only immune exposure information available for the cohort was CMV serostatus. Linkage disequilibrium might explain the correlated functional status among segregating V segments, but an unknown experimental factor could not be excluded. A later genetic analysis associated a missense DCLRE1C variant with V-gene and J-gene trimming of TCR beta chains, and an independent cohort replicated the association.

To prepare the library, the immunoSEQ multiplex PCR assay was applied. A mixture of 60 forward primers for TCR Vbeta segments and 13 reverse primers for TCR Jbeta segments was used in the multiplex PCR. The CDR3 region of rearranged TCR beta genes was amplified from genomic DNA with a multiplex PCR assay. The amplified TCR beta libraries were sequenced on the Illumina HiSeq System as 87-base-pair reads. Per the source publication's procedure: A later analysis tallied 75 million to 85 million unique TCR beta chains across the 666 repertoires, and 10 million to 11 million of those chains were shared by two or more donors. A nearest-neighbor algorithm error-corrected the raw reads and collapsed the reads into unique sequences, merging closely related sequences to remove PCR and sequencing errors. CDR3 sequences were aligned to IMGT reference sequences to assign V, D and J gene segments. Each retained sequence needed at least a six-nucleotide match to both a V gene segment and a J gene segment. A rearrangement counted as productive if the CDR3 had no stop codons and remained in frame with V and J, and every other rearrangement counted as non-productive. CDR3 was defined according to IMGT convention as the region running from the second conserved V-encoded cysteine to the conserved J-encoded phenylalanine. Sequences without an unambiguous match to a single V gene segment were excluded from the earlier analysis of almost 600 of the donors. An earlier analysis of 587 of the donors called V segments functional above 56.7% productive rearrangements and segregating when the between-donor standard deviation exceeded 5%. A statistical classification framework was developed to diagnose cytomegalovirus status using the catalog of TCR beta chain sequences. In a later analysis, TCR nucleotide sequences were compared against IMGT/GENE-DB human TR gene sequences so that V and J genes could be assigned. The TCRdist pipeline was used in a later analysis to assign CDR3 sequences and most-parsimonious VDJ recombination scenarios. A later analysis defined each TCR beta chain by its CDR3 amino acid sequence plus V-gene family, and excluded reads lacking a unique V-gene family. A later analysis removed roughly 590 highly shared, low-generation-probability nucleotide sequences to deal with suspected cross-contamination and a sequencing artifact. A later analysis calculated a clonal expansion index for each public chain from normalized within-repertoire ranks of inferred template counts. Generation probabilities in a later analysis came from a VDJ recombination model fitted to out-of-frame rearrangements, and those results were checked against IGoR. In a later analysis, hypergeometric tests were used to score TCR-TCR, TCR-HLA and TCR-CMV co-occurrence, with a repertoire-size bias correction applied to TCR pairs. To estimate false discovery rates, a later analysis permuted the HLA or CMV assignments 20 times. In a later analysis, co-occurring TCRs were grouped using DBSCAN, and TCRdist sequence similarity was added for clustering within HLA-allele-positive subsets. Repertoires with fewer than 30,000 or more than 120,000 public chains were left out of co-occurrence clustering, as were about 5 repertoires with anomalous nucleotide sharing. TCRdb stores this immuneACCESS table with in-frame sequences only. Part of the clones is absent; in the studies checked, under half of the shortfall reflects unresolved V genes, and no reason is known for the rest. The D gene and trimming were derived from the DNA, and the V and J assignments and clone size from that table. Recorded for this sample are over 100,000 clones; around 63% of them occurred a single time. Of the sample, more than 8.5% is held by the ten largest clones.

Sequenced: PBMCs. The sequence was collected from a man aged 35 to 55 in good health and CMV-seropositive.

DNA sequence: TGTGCCAGCAGTTCGTTAAGGACAGGGAACTATGGCTACACCTTC. It encodes CASSSLRTGNYGYTF. This chain is built from TRBV6-5 and TRBJ1-2, with 8 bases in between that match TRBD1. The V end gives up 4 bases and the J end 2 bases, leaving 6 bases in the junction not matched to a gene. The CDR3 numbers 15 residues from cysteine through phenylalanine. CDR3 DNA only is kept here, 45 bases in frame from base 1. CDR1 MNHEY and CDR2 SVGAGI were looked up in the germline V gene.